One T cell receptor beta chain is described in this entry. No antigen is known for it. The data belong to a study of blood T cells in healthy people across ages. Study outcomes and limitations: No conclusive comparison of naive versus antigen-experienced cells was possible with unsorted PBMCs. Estimates of diversity drawn from one million T cells were considered underestimates. Naive T cell percentage by flow cytometry tracked strongly with beta diversity. Getting older went along with TCR beta diversity per million T cells dropping roughly linearly.

V was cut by 4 bases and J by 0 bases, with 10 bases left in between. Germline CDR1 reads LNHDA; CDR2 reads SQIVND (reference sequence). The CDR3 sequence is 16 residues long. Combining a sample-barcoded 5' primer with a J-beta primer mix, a second PCR ran for roughly 6 to 12 cycles. TCRdb processed the 5' RACE reads anew with MiXCR; each CDR3 protein has one entry. This table has 1.5 million to 2 million distinct CDR3 sequences, roughly 27% appearing once. The chain carries TRBV19 and TRBJ2-6, with D perhaps matching TRBD1 (5 bases). The source of this sequence is a woman aged 25 to 39 in good health. Sequencing input: blood. In nucleotides, the CDR3 is TGTGCCAGTAGTAAAGGGGATATCTCTGGGGCCAACGTCCTGACTTTC. This gives the protein CASSKGDISGANVLTF.